The source of this TCR beta chain is a study of T-cell memory formation after mild COVID-19 (dated by TCRdb to about 2021). Notes on the research overall: TCR sequence clusters from the two donors were largely donor specific. In two donors, T-cell clones that expanded and contracted after mild COVID-19 were followed by sequencing TCRalpha and TCRbeta repertoires longitudinally. Two young, previously healthy adult volunteers, one female and one male, were included in the cohort.

Study-wide conclusions, independent of this receptor: Balanced CD4/CD8 phenotypes were observed for clones contracting from day 15 to 85, whereas a bias towards CD4+ was observed for a second wave of clones expanding from day 15 to 37. The study covered only a couple of mild cases, and larger cohorts including severe cases with pre-infection samples were considered necessary. Some responding clones were found in pre-infection memory, which suggests that pre-existing cross-reactive memory T cells took part in the SARS-CoV-2 response. Contracting CD4+ clones were found mainly in CM and EM memory subsets, while CD8+ clones were enriched in EMRA. Whether the second-wave clones peaking on day 37 were SARS-CoV-2 specific was not confirmed.

The germline V end is reduced by 3 bases and the J end by 7 bases; junction bases left unmatched: 4. There are 15 amino acids in the CDR3, from cysteine to phenylalanine inclusive. CDR3 DNA only is kept here, 45 bases in frame from base 1. Taken from the germline V gene, the CDR1 and CDR2 loops are LGHNA and YSLEER. TCRdb shows the sequencer as Illumina NovaSeq 6000. Using 5'RACE with constant-segment primers, TCRalpha and TCRbeta cDNA libraries were constructed, with sample barcodes and unique molecular identifiers added in the process. RNA was extracted from every sample with Trizol reagent. The libraries were amplified in two PCR steps, and the second step added a second sample barcode and Illumina TruSeq adapters. Libraries were sequenced on an Illumina NovaSeq with 2 x 150 bp paired-end reads. From the authors' description of their analysis: With migec v1.2.7, reads were demultiplexed and then collapsed into UMI-guided consensus sequences. Using mixcr v2.1.11, UMI consensuses were aligned to TRA and TRB V and J templates and then assembled into clonotypes. Expanded or contracted clonotypes were those called significant by both edgeR and NoisET, with noise models trained on biological replicates. edgeR calls used a false discovery rate-adjusted p below 0.01 and a log2 fold-change threshold of 1. PCA with hierarchical clustering of max-normalized trajectories of the 1000 most abundant clonotypes was used as exploratory dynamics analysis. Each responding clone was given a CD4 or CD8 phenotype based on the CD4+ and CD8+ repertoires, which had been sequenced separately. TCRdb trimmed public reads at Q25 via fastp, called clones via MiXCR and kept in-frame beta chains. Merged by CDR3 protein, the rows form single entries marked with the most common genes and DNA. Clone size and V and J calls follow TCRdb, not the original study. The sample table shows hundreds of thousands of distinct CDR3 sequences, and around a quarter are seen once. The ten largest account for roughly an eighth of the sample.

Ficoll-Paque density gradient centrifugation was the method used to isolate PBMCs. This clonotype was seen more than once but under ten times. It has no known antigen specificity. One base away there is no much larger clone; base qualities are not given. What was sequenced was PBMCs or a T cell subset sorted from them (not recorded which). The sequence derives from an adult woman who had mild COVID-19 (a few samples of this study predate the infection). The sample titles of this study are shuffled in the database, so cell type and time point are left out; the donor was told from shared clones. This chain joins TRBV4-3 to TRBJ1-6; the junction holds 9 bases that match TRBD1. The DNA sequence is given as TGCGCCAGCAGCCAGGGACAGGGTGTCAATTCACCCCTCCACTTT. Protein translation: CASSQGQGVNSPLHF.